This T cell receptor beta chain came from a study of T cells after yellow fever vaccination. Study-level information: The fractions with low cell numbers were processed using SMART-Seq v4 Ultra Low Input.

Germline V gives CDR1 SQVTM, CDR2 ANQGSEA. V shed 5 bases and J 8 bases; nucleotides not matched to a gene: 8. The CDR3 loop spans 12 amino acids. As TCR cDNA was made by 5'RACE template switching, a universal primer site and UMIs were added. One entry per CDR3 protein results from TCRdb running MiXCR on the 5' RACE reads. The sample has 450,000 to 650,000 distinct CDR3 sequences, around a fifth seen once. Whole-study findings and limits: Post-booster repertoires contained most primary-vaccination clones again (about 95% CD4, 88% CD8). Peaking on day 5 versus 15, the secondary response was faster but weaker.

This clonotype has only a few counts. Its target is unknown. The starting material was PBMCs, obtained approximately 20 days after the first yellow fever vaccination. The sequence was obtained from a man younger than 35 who received the YFV17D yellow fever vaccine. This chain connects TRBV29-1 to TRBJ1-2, with TRBD1 matching over 7 bases. As DNA, the CDR3 is TGCAGCGTTACAGGGGTCAAAGGCGGCTACACCTTC. Encoded protein: CSVTGVKGGYTF. Complete variable domain (other parts from reference TRBV29-1 and TRBJ1-2): SAVISQKPSRDICQRGTSLTIQCQVDSQVTMMFWYRQQPGQSLTLIATANQGSEATYESGFVIDKFPISRPNLTFSTLTVSNMSPEDSSIYLCSVTGVKGGYTFGSGTRLTVV.